The 15 T cell receptor beta chains presented below share a single source sample, sequenced in a study of OX40 agonist ivuxolimab in advanced cancers. The data were produced by immunoSEQ multiplex PCR, yet TCRdb's version contains in-frame clones alone and is incomplete. There are fewer than 40,000 clones in the sample; about 83% occur only once, and around 13% lies in the top ten. The starting material was CD4+ or CD8+ T cells sorted from blood, obtained in a trial of the OX40 agonist ivuxolimab. The origin of the receptors is an adult with an advanced solid tumor such as melanoma, head and neck, liver or kidney cancer.

The chain combines TRBV19 with TRBJ2-7; TRBD1 matches at 12 bases. J was trimmed by 0 bases and V by 6 bases; bases with no gene match: 0. The germline V gene has CDR1 LNHDA and CDR2 SQIVND (reference sequence). This CDR3 contains 14 residues. The CDR3 is CASRGQGASYEQYF. DNA of the CDR3: TGTGCCAGTAGGGGACAGGGGGCCTCCTACGAGCAGTACTTC.

The CDR3 DNA is TGTGCCAGCAGTTTAGGACCAGGGGTGAGGACTGAAGCTTTCTTT. Protein: CASSLGPGVRTEAFF. The rearrangement joins TRBV27 to TRBJ1-1; tentatively, D is TRBD1 (6 bases). With 2 bases removed from V and 5 bases from J, the gap between germline ends came to 15 bases. The CDR3 runs 15 residues. The germline CDR1 and CDR2 sequences are MNHEY and SMNVEV (reference sequence).

The chain uses TRBV19 and TRBJ2-1, with unresolved D. The V end lost 4 bases, the J end lost 7 bases, and 14 bases lay between the germline ends. The V gene's germline CDR1 is LNHDA and CDR2 SQIVND (reference sequence). The CDR3 extends over 14 amino acids. The CDR3 loop is CASSTQIGSNEQFF. CDR3 nucleotide sequence: TGTGCCAGTAGTACCCAAATCGGGTCAAATGAGCAGTTCTTC. The variable domain in full, completed from reference TRBV19 and TRBJ2-1, reads DGGITQSPKYLFRKEGQNVTLSCEQNLNHDAMYWYRQDPGQGLRLIYYSQIVNDFQKGDIAEGYSVSREKKESFPLTVTSAQKNPTAFYLCASSTQIGSNEQFFGPGTRLTVL.

DNA for the CDR3: TGTGCCATCGCCAGTCCCGGGAACTGGAATTCACCCCTCCACTTT. Protein product: CAIASPGNWNSPLHF. V gene TRBV2 combines with J gene TRBJ1-6; D remains unclear. The V gene's germline CDR1 is SNHLY and CDR2 FYNNEI. The ends were cut back, 10 bases at V and 7 bases at J, with 20 bases in the middle. The CDR3 is 15 amino acids.

V usage is TRBV7-9 and J usage is TRBJ2-1; 11 bases agree with TRBD1. Germline V lookup: CDR1 SEHNR, CDR2 FQNEAQ (reference sequence). Unmatched junction bases numbered 8, after V lost 3 bases and J lost 7 bases. There are 16 residues in the CDR3. CDR3 in DNA: TGTGCCAGCAGCTTCGACCCGGGACAGGGGGATAATGAGCAGTTCTTC. Protein product: CASSFDPGQGDNEQFF. Combining the CDR3 with reference TRBV7-9 and TRBJ2-1 gives the whole variable domain DTGVSQNPRHKITKRGQNVTFRCDPISEHNRLYWYRQTLGQGPEFLTYFQNEAQLEKSRLLSDRFSAERPKGSFSTLEIQRTEQGDSAMYLCASSFDPGQGDNEQFFGPGTRLTVL.

The chain links TRBV19 to TRBJ1-3; 7 nucleotides match TRBD1. Trimming cost V 6 bases and J 0 bases; bases outside gene matches: 14. The CDR3 runs 18 residues. Germline CDR1 LNHDA, CDR2 SQIVND (reference sequence). CDR3: CASSLYWTGSSSGNTIYF. The CDR3 DNA reads TGTGCCAGTAGCCTCTATTGGACAGGTTCTAGCTCTGGAAACACCATATATTTT.

This sequence joins TRBV21-1 and TRBJ2-2; TRBD1 was called by the table and not checked on the DNA. TRBV21-1 is designated a pseudogene. The CDR3 totals 17 residues. CDR3: CASSKRPSHRDTGELFF. CDR3 bases: TGTGCCAGCAGCAAGCGCCCCTCCCACAGGGACACCGGGGAGCTGTTTTTT.

The chain is built from TRBV28 and TRBJ1-2, with TRBD1 matching 7 bases. This CDR3 is 15 amino acids long. Germline V gene lookup returns CDR1 MDHEN and CDR2 SYDVKM. Germline trimming cut 7 bases from V and 2 bases from J; bases unmatched to any gene: 10. The CDR3, as DNA: TGTGCCAGCAACCTGAGGGACAGTCGGAACTATGGCTACACCTTC. Protein sequence: CASNLRDSRNYGYTF.

The rearrangement uses TRBV27 and TRBJ1-4, with D possibly matching TRBD1 (5 bases). Germline CDR1 MNHEY, CDR2 SMNVEV (reference sequence). Trimming shortened V by 4 bases and J by 2 bases, and 14 bases separated the two germline ends. This CDR3 contains 16 residues. CDR3 residues: CASSSSPGMTNEKLFF. The CDR3 bases are TGTGCCAGCAGTTCAAGCCCAGGGATGACTAATGAAAAACTGTTTTTT.

The V and J genes are TRBV25-1 and TRBJ1-2, with D perhaps TRBD1 (5 bases). Between the trimmed V and J ends, which lost 3 bases and 2 bases, there was a span of 16 bases. The CDR3 spans 16 residues. Looked up from germline, CDR1 is MGHDK and CDR2 is SYGVNS. The CDR3 region has the DNA TGTGCCAGCAGTGATGCCGCTACAGGCGAGAACTATGGCTACACCTTC. Its translation is CASSDAATGENYGYTF.

The V call is TRBV7-9, the J call TRBJ2-5, with 7 bases aligning to TRBD2. The J call may not be correct, given that the DNA end is closer to TRBJ2-7. From germline, CDR1 is SEHNR and CDR2 FQNEAQ (reference sequence). The CDR3 sequence is 16 residues long. DNA for the CDR3: TGTGCCAGCAGCCCGCCGGGGGGACGGGACTCCAGCGAGCAGTACTTC. Its translation: CASSPPGGRDSSEQYF.

This rearrangement joins TRBV7-2 to TRBJ1-1; no firm D call. The ends were cut back, 2 bases at V and 0 bases at J, with 7 bases in the middle. This CDR3 contains 14 residues. Per the germline V gene, CDR1 is SGHTA and CDR2 is FQGNSA. The CDR3 loop is CASSLRTVNTEAFF. In nucleotides, the CDR3 is TGTGCCAGCAGCTTACGGACGGTGAACACTGAAGCTTTCTTT.

This clone was seen only once. The CDR3, as DNA: TGTGCCAGCAGTGAATTGGGACAGGGGGCCAACGAGCAGTACTTC. It specifies CASSELGQGANEQYF. The chain joins TRBV6-1 to TRBJ2-7, with 12 bases identical to TRBD1. The germline V gene encodes CDR1 MNHNS and CDR2 SASEGT. V gave up 2 bases and J gave up 5 bases; unmatched junction bases: 4. There are 15 residues in the CDR3.

By proportion, this clone is medium-sized (0.01 to 0.1%). The V call is TRBV30, the J call TRBJ2-3; D possibly matches TRBD1 or TRBD2 (5 bases each). The CDR3 spans 13 residues. Germline lookup yields CDR1 GTSNPN and CDR2 SVGIG (reference sequence). Trimming removed 2 bases from V and 2 bases from J, with 8 bases in between. The CDR3 sequence: CAWSRGPTDTQYF. The CDR3 DNA reads as TGTGCCTGGAGTAGGGGACCCACAGATACGCAGTATTTT.

V usage is TRBV7-2 and J usage is TRBJ2-6; perhaps TRBD2 as D (5 bases). Trimming removed 5 bases at V and 0 bases at J, with 8 bases between. Germline CDR1 and CDR2: SGHTA and FQGNSA. The CDR3 has 15 amino acids. The CDR3 bases are TGTGCCAGCAGCCCCGGGGTCTCTGGGGCCAACGTCCTGACTTTC. Its translation: CASSPGVSGANVLTF.